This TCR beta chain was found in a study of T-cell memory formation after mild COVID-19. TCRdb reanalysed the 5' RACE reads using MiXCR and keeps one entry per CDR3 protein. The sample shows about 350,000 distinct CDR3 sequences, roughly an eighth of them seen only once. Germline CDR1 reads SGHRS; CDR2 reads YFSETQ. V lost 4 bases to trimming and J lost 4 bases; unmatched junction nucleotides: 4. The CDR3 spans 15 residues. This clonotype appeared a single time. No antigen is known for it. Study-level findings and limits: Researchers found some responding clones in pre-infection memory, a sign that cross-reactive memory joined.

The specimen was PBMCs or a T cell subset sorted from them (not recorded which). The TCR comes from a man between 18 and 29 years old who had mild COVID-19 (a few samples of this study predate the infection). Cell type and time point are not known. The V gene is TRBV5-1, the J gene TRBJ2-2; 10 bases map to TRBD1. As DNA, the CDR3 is TGCGCCAGCAGCCGACAGGGGGCGACCACCGGGGAGCTGTTTTTT. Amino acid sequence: CASSRQGATTGELFF.